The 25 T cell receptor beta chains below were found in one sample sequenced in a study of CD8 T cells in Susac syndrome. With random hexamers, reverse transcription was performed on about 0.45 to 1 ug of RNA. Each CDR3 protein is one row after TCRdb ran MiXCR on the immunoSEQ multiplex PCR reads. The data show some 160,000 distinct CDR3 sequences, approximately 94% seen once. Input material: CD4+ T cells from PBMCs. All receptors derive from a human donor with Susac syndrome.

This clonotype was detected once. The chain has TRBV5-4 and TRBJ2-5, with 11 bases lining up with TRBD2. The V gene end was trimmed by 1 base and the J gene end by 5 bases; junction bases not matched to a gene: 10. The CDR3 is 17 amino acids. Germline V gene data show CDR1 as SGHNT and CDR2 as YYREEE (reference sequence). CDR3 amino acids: CASSLRLAGGPSETQYF. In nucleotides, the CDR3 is TGTGCCAGCAGCTTGCGTCTAGCGGGAGGACCTTCGGAGACCCAGTACTTC. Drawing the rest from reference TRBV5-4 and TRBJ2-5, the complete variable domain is ETGVTQSPTHLIKTRGQQVTLRCSSQSGHNTVSWYQQALGQGPQFIFQYYREEENGRGNFPPRFSGLQFPNYSSELNVNALELDDSALYLCASSLRLAGGPSETQYFGPGTRLLVL.

The CDR3 sequence is CASSPLSGGTKNIQYF. DNA of the CDR3: TGTGCCAGCAGCCCCCTCTCAGGAGGGACCAAAAACATTCAGTACTTC. The chain links TRBV14 to TRBJ2-4; a possible D gene is TRBD2 (6 bases). The germline CDR1 and CDR2 sequences are SGHDN and FVKESK. Trimming stripped 4 bases from V and 2 bases from J, with 15 bases between. The CDR3 contains 16 residues.

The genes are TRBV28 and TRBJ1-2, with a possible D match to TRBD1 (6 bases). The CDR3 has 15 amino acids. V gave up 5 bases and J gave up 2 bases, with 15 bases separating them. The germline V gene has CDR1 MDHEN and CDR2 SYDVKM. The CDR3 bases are TGTGCCAGCAGTGAACAGGGAGGGTTGAACTATGGCTACACCTTC. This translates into CASSEQGGLNYGYTF.

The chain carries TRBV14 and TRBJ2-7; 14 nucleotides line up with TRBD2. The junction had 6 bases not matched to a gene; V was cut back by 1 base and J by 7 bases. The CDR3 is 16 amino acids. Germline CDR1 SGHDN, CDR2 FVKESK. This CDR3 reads CASSQGGLAGAREQYF. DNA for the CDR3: TGTGCCAGCAGCCAAGGGGGACTAGCGGGGGCCCGGGAGCAGTACTTC.

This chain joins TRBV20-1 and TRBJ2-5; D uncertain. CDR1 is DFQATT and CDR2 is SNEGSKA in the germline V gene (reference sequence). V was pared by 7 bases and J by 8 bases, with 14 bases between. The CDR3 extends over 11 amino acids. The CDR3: CSGGPERTQYF. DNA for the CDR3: TGCAGTGGAGGACCCGAGAGAACCCAGTACTTC.

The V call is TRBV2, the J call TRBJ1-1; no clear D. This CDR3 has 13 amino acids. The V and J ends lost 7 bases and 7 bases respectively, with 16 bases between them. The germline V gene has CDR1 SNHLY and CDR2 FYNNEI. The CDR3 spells CASTRLRESEAFF. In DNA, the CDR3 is TGTGCCAGCACCCGTTTGCGGGAGAGTGAAGCTTTCTTT.

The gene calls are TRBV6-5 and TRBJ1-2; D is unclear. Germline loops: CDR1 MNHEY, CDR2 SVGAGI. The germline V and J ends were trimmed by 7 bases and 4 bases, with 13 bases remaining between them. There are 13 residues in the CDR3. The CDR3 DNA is TGTGCCAGCAAAACAGTGGGCGGCTATGGCTACACCTTC. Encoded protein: CASKTVGGYGYTF.

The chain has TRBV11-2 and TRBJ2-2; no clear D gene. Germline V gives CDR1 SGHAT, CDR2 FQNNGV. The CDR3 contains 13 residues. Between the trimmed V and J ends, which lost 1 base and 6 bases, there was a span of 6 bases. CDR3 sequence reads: CASSLATAGELFF. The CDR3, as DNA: TGTGCCAGCAGCTTAGCCACCGCCGGGGAGCTGTTTTTT.

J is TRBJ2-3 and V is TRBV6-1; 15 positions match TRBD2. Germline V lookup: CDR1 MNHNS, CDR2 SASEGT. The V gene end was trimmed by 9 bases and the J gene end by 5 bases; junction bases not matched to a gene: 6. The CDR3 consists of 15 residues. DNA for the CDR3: TGTGCCAGTACGGGACTAGCGGGGGGTGGAGATACGCAGTATTTT. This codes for CASTGLAGGGDTQYF.

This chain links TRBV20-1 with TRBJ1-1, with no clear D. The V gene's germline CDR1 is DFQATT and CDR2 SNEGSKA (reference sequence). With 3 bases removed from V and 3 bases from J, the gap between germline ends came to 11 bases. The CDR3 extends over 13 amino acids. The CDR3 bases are TGCAGTGCTAGTCTGACAAGGGACACTGAAGCTTTCTTT. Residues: CSASLTRDTEAFF.

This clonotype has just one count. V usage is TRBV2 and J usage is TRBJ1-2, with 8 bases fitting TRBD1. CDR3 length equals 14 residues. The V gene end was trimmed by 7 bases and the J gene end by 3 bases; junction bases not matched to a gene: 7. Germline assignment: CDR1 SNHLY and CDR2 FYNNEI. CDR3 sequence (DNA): TGTGCCAGCACCGACAGGGGAGGCGACTATGGCTACACCTTC. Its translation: CASTDRGGDYGYTF.

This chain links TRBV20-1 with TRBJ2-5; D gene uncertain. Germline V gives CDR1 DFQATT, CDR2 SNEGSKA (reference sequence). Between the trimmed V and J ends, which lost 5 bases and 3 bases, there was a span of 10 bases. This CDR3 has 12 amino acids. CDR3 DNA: TGCAGTGCTTGGTACCGCAAAGAGACCCAGTACTTC. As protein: CSAWYRKETQYF.

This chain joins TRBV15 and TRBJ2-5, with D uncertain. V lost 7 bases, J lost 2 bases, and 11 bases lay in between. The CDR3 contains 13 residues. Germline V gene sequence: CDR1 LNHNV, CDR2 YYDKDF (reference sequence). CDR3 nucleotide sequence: TGTGCCACCACCCGAGCCGCGCAAGAGACCCAGTACTTC. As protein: CATTRAAQETQYF.

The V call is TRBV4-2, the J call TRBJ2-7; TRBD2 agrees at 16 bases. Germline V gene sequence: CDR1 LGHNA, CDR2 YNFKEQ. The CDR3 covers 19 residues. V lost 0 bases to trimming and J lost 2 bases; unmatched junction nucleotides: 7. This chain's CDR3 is CASSQEAGTSGRATYEQYF. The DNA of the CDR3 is TGTGCCAGCAGCCAAGAAGCCGGGACTAGCGGGAGGGCCACCTACGAGCAGTACTTC.

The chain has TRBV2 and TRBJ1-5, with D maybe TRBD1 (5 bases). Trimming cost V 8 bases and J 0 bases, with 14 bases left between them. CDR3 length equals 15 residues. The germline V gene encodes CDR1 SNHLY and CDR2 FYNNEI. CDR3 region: CASGRGSLSNQPQHF. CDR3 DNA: TGTGCCAGCGGTCGGGGCAGCCTTAGCAATCAGCCCCAGCATTTT.

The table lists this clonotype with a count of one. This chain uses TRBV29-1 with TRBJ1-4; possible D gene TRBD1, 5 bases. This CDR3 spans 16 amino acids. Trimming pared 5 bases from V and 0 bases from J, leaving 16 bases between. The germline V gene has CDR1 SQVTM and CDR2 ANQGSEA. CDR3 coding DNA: TGCAGCGTTCCTGGAATAGGGGCCACAACTAATGAAAAACTGTTTTTT. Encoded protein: CSVPGIGATTNEKLFF.

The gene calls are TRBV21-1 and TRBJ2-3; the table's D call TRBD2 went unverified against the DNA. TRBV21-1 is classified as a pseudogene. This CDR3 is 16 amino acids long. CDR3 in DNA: TGTGCCAGCAGCCCCCTAGGGGAAATAGGGATATATACGCAGTATTTT. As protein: CASSPLGEIGIYTQYF.

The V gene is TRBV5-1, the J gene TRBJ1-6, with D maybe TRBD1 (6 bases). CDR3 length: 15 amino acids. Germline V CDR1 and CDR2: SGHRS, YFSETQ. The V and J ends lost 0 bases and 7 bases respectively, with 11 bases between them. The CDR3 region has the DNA TGCGCCAGCAGCTTGGGAGGACAGCTAAATTCACCCCTCCACTTT. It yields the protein CASSLGGQLNSPLHF. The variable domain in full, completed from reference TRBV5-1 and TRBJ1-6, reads KAGVTQTPRYLIKTRGQQVTLSCSPISGHRSVSWYQQTPGQGLQFLFEYFSETQRNKGNFPGRFSGRQFSNSRSEMNVSTLELGDSALYLCASSLGGQLNSPLHFGNGTRLTVT.

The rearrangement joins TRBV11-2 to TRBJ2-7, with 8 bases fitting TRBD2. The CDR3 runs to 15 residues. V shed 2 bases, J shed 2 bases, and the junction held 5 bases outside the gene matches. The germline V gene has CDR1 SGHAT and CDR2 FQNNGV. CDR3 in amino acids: CASSLREGITYEQYF. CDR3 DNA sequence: TGTGCCAGCAGCTTACGGGAGGGGATAACCTACGAGCAGTACTTC.

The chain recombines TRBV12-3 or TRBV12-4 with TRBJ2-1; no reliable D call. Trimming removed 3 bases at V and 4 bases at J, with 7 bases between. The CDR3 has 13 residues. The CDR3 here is CASSFAEYNEQFF. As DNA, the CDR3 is TGTGCCAGCAGTTTCGCAGAGTACAATGAGCAGTTCTTC.

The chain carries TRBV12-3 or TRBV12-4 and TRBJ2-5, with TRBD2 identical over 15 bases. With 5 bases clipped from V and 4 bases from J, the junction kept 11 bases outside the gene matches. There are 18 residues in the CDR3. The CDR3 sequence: CASSPGLAGGPRLETQYF. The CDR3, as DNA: TGTGCCAGCAGTCCTGGACTAGCGGGAGGGCCGAGGTTAGAGACCCAGTACTTC.

As DNA, the CDR3 is TGCAGTGCTAGAGATGAGGGGAGATCGAAGACCCAGTACTTC. Protein product: CSARDEGRSKTQYF. The chain is built from TRBV20-1 and TRBJ2-5; either TRBD1 or TRBD2 may fit D (5 bases each). V was trimmed by 0 bases and J by 6 bases, leaving 14 bases between them. In germline, CDR1 is DFQATT, CDR2 SNEGSKA (reference sequence). The CDR3 contains 14 residues.

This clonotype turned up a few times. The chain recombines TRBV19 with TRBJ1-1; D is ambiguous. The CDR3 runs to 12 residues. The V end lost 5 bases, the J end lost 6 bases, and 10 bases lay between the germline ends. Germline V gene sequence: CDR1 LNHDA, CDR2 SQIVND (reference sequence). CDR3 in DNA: TGTGCCAGTAGTCTGGACCGACCTGAAGCTTTCTTT. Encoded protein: CASSLDRPEAFF.

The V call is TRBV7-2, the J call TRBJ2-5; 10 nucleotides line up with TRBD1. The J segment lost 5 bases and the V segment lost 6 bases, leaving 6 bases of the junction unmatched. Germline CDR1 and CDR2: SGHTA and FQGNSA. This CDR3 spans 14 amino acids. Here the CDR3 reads CASSRTGGGETQYF. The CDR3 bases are TGTGCCAGCAGTCGGACAGGGGGAGGGGAGACCCAGTACTTC.

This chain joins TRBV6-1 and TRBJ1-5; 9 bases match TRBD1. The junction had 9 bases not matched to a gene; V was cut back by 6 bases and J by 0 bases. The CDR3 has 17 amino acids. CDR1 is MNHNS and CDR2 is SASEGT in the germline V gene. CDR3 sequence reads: CASRGQGAGYSNQPQHF. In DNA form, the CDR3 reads TGTGCCAGCAGGGGACAGGGAGCGGGGTATAGCAATCAGCCCCAGCATTTT.